Sequencing of this T cell receptor beta chain was carried out in a study of cytomegalovirus exposure and HLA in healthy donors. General study points: Productive rates of about 87% or about 30% were seen for most TCR beta V segments in an earlier analysis. Reportedly, TCR beta sequences accurately predicted HLA-A and HLA-B alleles in most subjects. Most observed TCR sequences were rare, whereas some public TCRs were detected in many donors.

PCR used 60 Vbeta primers and 13 Jbeta primers. Some clones are missing from TCRdb's copy, which holds only in-frame ones; the method was immunoSEQ multiplex PCR. The sample consists of approximately 140,000 clones, over 60% of them appearing once. V was trimmed by 0 bases and J by 3 bases, leaving 11 bases between them. Per germline, CDR1 KGHSH and CDR2 LQKENI. The CDR3 length is 15 residues. Donors counted as nominally healthy when sampled, yet unrecorded immune exposures were likely. As regards this clone: The antigen is unknown.

Sample: PBMCs. The chain recombines TRBV18 with TRBJ1-1; no clear D. This TCR derives from a man aged 35-49 years in good health and CMV-seropositive. CDR3 protein: CASSPPAKRDTEAFF. The CDR3 bases are TGTGCCAGCTCACCACCGGCAAAGAGGGACACTGAAGCTTTCTTT.